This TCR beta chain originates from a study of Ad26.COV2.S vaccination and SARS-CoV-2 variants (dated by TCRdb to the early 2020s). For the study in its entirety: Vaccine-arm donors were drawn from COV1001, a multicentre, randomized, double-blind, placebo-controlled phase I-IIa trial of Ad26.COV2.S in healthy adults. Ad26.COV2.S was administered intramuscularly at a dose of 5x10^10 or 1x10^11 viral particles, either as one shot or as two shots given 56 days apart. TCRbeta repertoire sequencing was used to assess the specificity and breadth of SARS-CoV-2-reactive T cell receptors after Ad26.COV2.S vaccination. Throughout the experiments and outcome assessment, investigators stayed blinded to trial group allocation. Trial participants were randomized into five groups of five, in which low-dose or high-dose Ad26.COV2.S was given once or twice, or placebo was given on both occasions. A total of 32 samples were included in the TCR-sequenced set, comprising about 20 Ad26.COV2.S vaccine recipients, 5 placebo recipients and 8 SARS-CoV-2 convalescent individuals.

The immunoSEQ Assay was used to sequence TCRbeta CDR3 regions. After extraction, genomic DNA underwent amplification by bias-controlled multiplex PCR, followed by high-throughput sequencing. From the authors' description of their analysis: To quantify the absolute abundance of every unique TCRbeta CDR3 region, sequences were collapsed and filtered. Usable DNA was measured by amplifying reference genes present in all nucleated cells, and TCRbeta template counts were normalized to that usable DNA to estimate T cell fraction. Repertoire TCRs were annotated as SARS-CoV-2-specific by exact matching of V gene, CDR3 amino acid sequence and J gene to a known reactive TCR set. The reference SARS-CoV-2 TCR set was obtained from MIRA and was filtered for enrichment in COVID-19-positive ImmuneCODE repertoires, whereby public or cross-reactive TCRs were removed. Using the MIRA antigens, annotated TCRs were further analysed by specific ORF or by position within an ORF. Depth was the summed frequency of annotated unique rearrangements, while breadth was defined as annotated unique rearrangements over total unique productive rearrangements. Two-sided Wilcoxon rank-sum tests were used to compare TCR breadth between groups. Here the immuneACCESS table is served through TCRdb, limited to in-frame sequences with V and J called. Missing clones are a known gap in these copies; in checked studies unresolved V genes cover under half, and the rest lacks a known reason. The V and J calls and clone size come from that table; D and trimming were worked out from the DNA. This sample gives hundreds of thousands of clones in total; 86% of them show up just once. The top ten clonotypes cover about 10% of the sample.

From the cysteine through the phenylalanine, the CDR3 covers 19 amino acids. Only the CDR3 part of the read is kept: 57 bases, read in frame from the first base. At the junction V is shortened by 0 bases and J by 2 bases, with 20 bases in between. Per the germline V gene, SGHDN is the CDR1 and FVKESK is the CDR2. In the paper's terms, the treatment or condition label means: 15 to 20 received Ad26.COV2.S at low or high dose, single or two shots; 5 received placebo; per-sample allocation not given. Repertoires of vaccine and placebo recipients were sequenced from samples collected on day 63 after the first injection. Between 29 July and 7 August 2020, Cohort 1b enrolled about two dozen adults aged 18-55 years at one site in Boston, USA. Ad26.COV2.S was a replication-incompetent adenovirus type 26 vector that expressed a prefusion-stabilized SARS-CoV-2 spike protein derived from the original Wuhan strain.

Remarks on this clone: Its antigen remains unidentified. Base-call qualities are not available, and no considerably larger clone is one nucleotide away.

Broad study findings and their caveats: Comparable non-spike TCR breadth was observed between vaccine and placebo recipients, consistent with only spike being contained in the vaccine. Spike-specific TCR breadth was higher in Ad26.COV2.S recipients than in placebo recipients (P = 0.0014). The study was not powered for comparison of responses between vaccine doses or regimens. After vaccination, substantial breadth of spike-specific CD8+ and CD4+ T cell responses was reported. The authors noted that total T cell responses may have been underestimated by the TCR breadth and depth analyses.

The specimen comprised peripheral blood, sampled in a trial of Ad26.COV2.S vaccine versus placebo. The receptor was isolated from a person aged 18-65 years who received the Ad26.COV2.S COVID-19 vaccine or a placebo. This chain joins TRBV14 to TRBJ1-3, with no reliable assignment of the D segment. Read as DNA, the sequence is TGTGCCAGCAGCCAAGAGTTTGGGAGCGACCCAGGTCCTGGAAACACCATATATTTT. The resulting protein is CASSQEFGSDPGPGNTIYF.